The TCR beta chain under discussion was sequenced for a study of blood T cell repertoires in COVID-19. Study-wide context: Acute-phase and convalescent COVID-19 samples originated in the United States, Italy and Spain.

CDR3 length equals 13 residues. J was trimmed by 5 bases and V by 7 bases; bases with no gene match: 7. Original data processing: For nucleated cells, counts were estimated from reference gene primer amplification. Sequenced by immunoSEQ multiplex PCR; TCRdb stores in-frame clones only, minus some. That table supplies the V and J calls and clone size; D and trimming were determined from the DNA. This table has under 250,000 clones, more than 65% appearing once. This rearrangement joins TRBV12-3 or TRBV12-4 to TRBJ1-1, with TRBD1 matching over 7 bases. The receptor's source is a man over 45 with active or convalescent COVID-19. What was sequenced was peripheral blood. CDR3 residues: CASNRQGETEAFF. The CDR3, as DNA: TGTGCCAGCAACCGACAGGGTGAGACTGAAGCTTTCTTT.